This T cell receptor (beta chain) was retrieved from a study of monozygotic twins with inflammatory bowel disease (dated by TCRdb to about 2019). About the study as a whole: The full study comprised some 30 monozygotic twin pairs: nine German pairs (four IBD-concordant, five IBD-discordant) and 19 IBD-discordant Danish pairs. Disease-associated traits were sought mainly through comparisons between IBD patients and their genetically identical healthy co-twins within discordant pairs. Each individual had, on average, about 151 000 unique TCRalpha sequences and 181 000 unique TCRbeta sequences available for analysis. The investigation overall reported the following: Because patients were on differing immunosuppressive treatments, the repertoires may have picked up extra background noise and inter-individual variability. No single strong signal or clonotype linked to IBD turned up in the results, so the idea that one exists was not supported. Compared with healthy twins, IBD patients had fewer clonotypes in common with other individuals, a difference most pronounced in patients showing signs of disease activity. Different T cell subtypes could not be distinguished in the analysis. Repertoire similarity did not differ between concordant and discordant twins, possibly due to limited statistical power. Measured by the inverse Simpson index, TCRbeta repertoire diversity was lower in IBD patients than in their healthy co-twins.

Including the terminal cysteine and phenylalanine, the CDR3 comprises 14 residues. There is no recorded DNA. CDR1 ENHRY and CDR2 SYGVKD are derived from the germline V gene. The protocol used for the library was 5' RACE. Preparation of each TCR library used around 3,500 ng of total RNA. For each sample, cDNA was synthesized in eight separate reactions using SMARTScribe reverse transcriptase. During cDNA synthesis, template switching introduced unique molecular identifiers that contained a 6-nucleotide sample barcode. TCRalpha and TCRbeta cDNA was amplified by two nested PCRs of approximately 17 and 9 cycles, with bead purification after each PCR. Before amplification, the cDNA was treated with uracil DNA-glycosylase and purified using the QIAquick PCR purification kit. In the second PCR, Illumina TruSeq-compatible adapters and sample-specific barcodes were added. TapeStation and Qubit were used to check library quality and concentration, and approximately 5.4 ng of each library was pooled. Sequencing of the pooled libraries was done on an Illumina HiSeq2500 single-index Rapid Run using custom sequencing primers and 2 x 100 bp reads. Per the source publication's procedure: UMI-based consensus assembly with MiGEC version 1.2.6 was used to correct PCR and sequencing errors. MiXCR version 2.1.1 handled V(D)J alignment, clonotype assembly and CDR3 extraction. To normalise gene usage, clonotype sharing and MAIT/NKT TCR abundance, the top 1000, 10 000 and 20 000 clonotypes in each sample were analysed. Diversity was computed as the inverse Simpson index with the vegan R package after downsampling to 27 000 UMIs. Paired Mann-Whitney U tests were applied to discordant twin pairs, and Benjamini-Hochberg correction was used for multiple testing. Each CDR3 protein sequence appears as one entry after TCRdb reprocessed the reads, and no DNA is included. These V and J calls originate from TCRdb's pipeline instead of the authors' own analysis. The sample table gives 300,000 to 350,000 distinct CDR3 sequences. The ten biggest clones cover 2% to 2.5% of the sample.

In the case of this clonotype: This clone's antigen is unknown.

From each donor, a roughly 2.5 ml peripheral blood sample was collected into PAXgene tubes and stored at -80 degrees C. Without any T cell sorting, total RNA was extracted from whole blood using the PAXgene blood miRNA kit on an automated QIAcube. Peripheral blood from monozygotic twin pairs, either concordant or discordant for inflammatory bowel disease, underwent deep TCRalpha and TCRbeta repertoire profiling that used unique molecular barcoding. For every twin pair, smoking habits were documented, and each individual was categorised as a current, former or never smoker. The sequence derives from a human donor with ulcerative colitis or Crohn's disease, or a healthy co-twin of an affected twin (not recorded which). This sequence uses TRBV10-3 and TRBJ2-2; absent DNA, TCRdb's TRBD1 call cannot be checked. The specimen was blood. The CDR3 sequence is CAISEGQETGELFF.